This record covers a single T cell receptor beta chain. The entry originates in a study of blood T cell repertoires in COVID-19. The assay was immunoSEQ multiplex PCR, and TCRdb's table has in-frame clones only and misses some. This sample yields roughly 84,000 clones, of which roughly 80% are seen a single time; approximately 12% belongs to the top ten. The CDR3 has 16 amino acids. V shed 6 bases, J shed 1 base, and the junction held 7 bases outside the gene matches. CDR1 is LGHNA and CDR2 is YNFKEQ in the germline V gene. Input material: peripheral blood. V usage is TRBV4-2 and J usage is TRBJ2-2; TRBD1 aligns across 8 bases. The clonotype comes from a woman between 35 and 50 years old with active or convalescent COVID-19. CDR3 coding DNA: TGTGCCAGCAGTCCTACCGGGACAGGGAACACCGGGGAGCTGTTTTTT. Translating gives CASSPTGTGNTGELFF.